This T cell receptor beta chain was identified in a study of radiotherapy plus CTLA-4 blockade in lung cancer. Study in general: Objective response rate was around 20%; disease control rate, about 28%.

In regard to this clone: Its matching antigen is unknown.

Notes on the study in general: Among reported predictors of response, early blood T cell clone dynamics with interferon-beta performed best. An expansion of tumor-derived TCR clones occurred in blood after radiotherapy plus ipilimumab.

Germline-derived CDR1 and CDR2 are SGHNT and YYREEE (reference sequence). The V end was cut by 3 bases, the J end by 0 bases, with 13 bases between. The CDR3 contains 16 residues. Participants had chemo-refractory metastatic non-small-cell lung cancer and were treated with focal radiation plus ipilimumab CTLA-4 blockade. The method was immunoSEQ multiplex PCR; TCRdb's version includes in-frame clones alone and lacks a portion of them. This sample has under 70,000 clones, with roughly 77% found just once. The origin of this receptor is a human donor with non-small cell lung cancer who had a complete response to radiotherapy plus ipilimumab. The rearrangement links TRBV5-4 to TRBJ1-3, with a possible D match to TRBD1 (5 bases). Sample: peripheral blood, taken from a patient treated with radiotherapy plus ipilimumab. Written as DNA, the CDR3 is TGTGCCAGCAGCTCCGTCCGGGGGTCCTCTGGAAACACCATATATTTT. This sequence encodes CASSSVRGSSGNTIYF. The full variable domain, with the rest looked up from reference TRBV5-4 and TRBJ1-3, is ETGVTQSPTHLIKTRGQQVTLRCSSQSGHNTVSWYQQALGQGPQFIFQYYREEENGRGNFPPRFSGLQFPNYSSELNVNALELDDSALYLCASSSVRGSSGNTIYFGEGSWLTVV.